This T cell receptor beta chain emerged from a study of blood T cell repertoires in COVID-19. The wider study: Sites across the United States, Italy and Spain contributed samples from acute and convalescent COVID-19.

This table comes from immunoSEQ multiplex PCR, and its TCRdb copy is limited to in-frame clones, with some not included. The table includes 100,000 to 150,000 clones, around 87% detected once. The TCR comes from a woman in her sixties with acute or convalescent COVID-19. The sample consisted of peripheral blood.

CDR3 amino acids: CASSLGGQGRIETQYF. CDR3 nucleotides: TGTGCCAGCAGCTTGGGGGGACAGGGGAGAATAGAGACCCAGTACTTC. V gene TRBV5-4 combines with J gene TRBJ2-5; TRBD1 agrees at 10 bases. V dropped 0 bases and J dropped 4; count of bases not matched to a gene: 6. The CDR3 totals 16 residues. Germline values: CDR1 SGHNT, CDR2 YYREEE (reference sequence).